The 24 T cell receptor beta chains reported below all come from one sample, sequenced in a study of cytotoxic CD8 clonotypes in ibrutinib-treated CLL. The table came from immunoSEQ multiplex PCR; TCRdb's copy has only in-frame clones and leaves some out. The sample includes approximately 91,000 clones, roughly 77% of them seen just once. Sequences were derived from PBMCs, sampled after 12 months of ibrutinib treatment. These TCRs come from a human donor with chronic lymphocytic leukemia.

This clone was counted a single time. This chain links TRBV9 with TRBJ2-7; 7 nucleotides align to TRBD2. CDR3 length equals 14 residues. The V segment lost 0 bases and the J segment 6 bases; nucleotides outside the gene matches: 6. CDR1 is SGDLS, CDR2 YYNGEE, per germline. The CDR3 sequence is CASSVAAGDPEQYF. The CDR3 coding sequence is TGTGCCAGCAGCGTAGCTGCGGGAGACCCCGAGCAGTACTTC.

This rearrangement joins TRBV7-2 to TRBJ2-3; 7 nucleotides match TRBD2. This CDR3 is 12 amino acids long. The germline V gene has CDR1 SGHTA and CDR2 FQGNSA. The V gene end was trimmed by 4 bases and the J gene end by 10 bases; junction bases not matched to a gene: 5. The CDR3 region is CASSSSGGAQYF. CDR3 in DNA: TGTGCCAGCAGCTCCAGTGGGGGGGCGCAGTATTTT. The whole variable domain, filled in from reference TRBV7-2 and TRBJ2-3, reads GAGVSQSPSNKVTEKGKDVELRCDPISGHTALYWYRQSLGQGLEFLIYFQGNSAPDKSGLPSDRFSAERTGGSVSTLTIQRTQQEDSAVYLCASSSSGGAQYFGPGTRLTVL.

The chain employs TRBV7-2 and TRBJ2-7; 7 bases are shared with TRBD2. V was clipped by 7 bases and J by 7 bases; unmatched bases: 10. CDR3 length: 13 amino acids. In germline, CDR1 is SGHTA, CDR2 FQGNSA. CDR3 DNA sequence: TGTGCCAGCACCACTGGGGGGGTTCGAGAGCAGTACTTC. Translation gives CASTTGGVREQYF.

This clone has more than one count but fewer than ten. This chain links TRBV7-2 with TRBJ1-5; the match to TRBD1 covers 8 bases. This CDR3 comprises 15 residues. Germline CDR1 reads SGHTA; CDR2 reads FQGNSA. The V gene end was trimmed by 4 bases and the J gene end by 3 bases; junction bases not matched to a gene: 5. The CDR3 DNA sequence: TGTGCCAGCAGCTCAGGACAGGGTTACAATCAGCCCCAGCATTTT. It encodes CASSSGQGYNQPQHF.

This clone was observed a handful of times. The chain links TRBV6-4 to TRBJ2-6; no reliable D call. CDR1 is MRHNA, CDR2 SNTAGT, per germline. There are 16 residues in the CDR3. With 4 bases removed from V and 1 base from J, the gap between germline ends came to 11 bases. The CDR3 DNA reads TGTGCCAGCAGTGCCACTCACGGGTCTGGGGCCAACGTCCTGACTTTC. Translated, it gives CASSATHGSGANVLTF.

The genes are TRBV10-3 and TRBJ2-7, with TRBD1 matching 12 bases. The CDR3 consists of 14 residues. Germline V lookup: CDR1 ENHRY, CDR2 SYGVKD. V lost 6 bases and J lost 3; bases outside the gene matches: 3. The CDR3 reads CAIRGQGAGYEQYF. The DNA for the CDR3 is TGTGCCATCAGGGGACAGGGGGCTGGCTACGAGCAGTACTTC.

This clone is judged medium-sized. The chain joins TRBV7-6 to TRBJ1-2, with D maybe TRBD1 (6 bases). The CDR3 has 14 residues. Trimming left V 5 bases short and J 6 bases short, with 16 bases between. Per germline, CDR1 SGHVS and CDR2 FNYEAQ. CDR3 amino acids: CASSPPGATHGYTF. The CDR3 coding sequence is TGTGCCAGCAGCCCCCCAGGGGCCACCCATGGCTACACCTTC.

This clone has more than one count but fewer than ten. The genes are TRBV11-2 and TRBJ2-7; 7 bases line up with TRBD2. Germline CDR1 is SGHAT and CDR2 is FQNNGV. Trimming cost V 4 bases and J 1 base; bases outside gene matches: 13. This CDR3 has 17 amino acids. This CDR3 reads CASSSPLGGGTSYEQYF. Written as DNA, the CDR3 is TGTGCCAGCAGCTCCCCCCTGGGGGGGGGTACTTCCTACGAGCAGTACTTC. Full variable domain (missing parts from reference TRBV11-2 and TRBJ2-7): EAGVAQSPRYKIIEKRQSVAFWCNPISGHATLYWYQQILGQGPKLLIQFQNNGVVDDSQLPKDRFSAERLKGVDSTLKIQPAKLEDSAVYLCASSSPLGGGTSYEQYFGPGTRLTVT.

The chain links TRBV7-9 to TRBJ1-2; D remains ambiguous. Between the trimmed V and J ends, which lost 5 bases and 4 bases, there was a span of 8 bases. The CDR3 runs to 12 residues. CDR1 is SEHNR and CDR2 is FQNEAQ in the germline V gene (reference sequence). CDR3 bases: TGTGCCAGCAGCACAGACATCTATGGCTACACCTTC. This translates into CASSTDIYGYTF.

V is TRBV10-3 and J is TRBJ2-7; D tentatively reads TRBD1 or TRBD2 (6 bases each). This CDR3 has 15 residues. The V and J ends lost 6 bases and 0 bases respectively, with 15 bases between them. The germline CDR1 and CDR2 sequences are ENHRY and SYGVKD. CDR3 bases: TGTGCCATCAGGGGGGGCGGGACCCGCTCCTACGAGCAGTACTTC. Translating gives CAIRGGGTRSYEQYF.

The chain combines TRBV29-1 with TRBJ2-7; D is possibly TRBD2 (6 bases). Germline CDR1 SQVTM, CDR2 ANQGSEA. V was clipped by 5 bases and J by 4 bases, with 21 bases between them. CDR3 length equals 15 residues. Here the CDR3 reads CSVLGAGGPPYEQYF. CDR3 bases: TGCAGCGTTCTAGGGGCCGGGGGTCCCCCTTACGAGCAGTACTTC.

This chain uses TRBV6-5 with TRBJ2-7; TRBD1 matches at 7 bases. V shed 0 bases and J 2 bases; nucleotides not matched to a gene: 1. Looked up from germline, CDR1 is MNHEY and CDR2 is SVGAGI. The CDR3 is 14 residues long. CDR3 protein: CASSYSDRAYEQYF. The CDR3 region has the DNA TGTGCCAGCAGTTACTCCGACAGGGCCTACGAGCAGTACTTC.

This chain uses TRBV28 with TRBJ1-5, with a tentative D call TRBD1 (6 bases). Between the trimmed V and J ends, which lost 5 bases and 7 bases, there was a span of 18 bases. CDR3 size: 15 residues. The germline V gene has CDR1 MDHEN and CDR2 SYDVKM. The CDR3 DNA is TGTGCCAGCAGTCCCCCTCCGGGGGCCTGGCAGCCCCAGCATTTT. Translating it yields CASSPPPGAWQPQHF.

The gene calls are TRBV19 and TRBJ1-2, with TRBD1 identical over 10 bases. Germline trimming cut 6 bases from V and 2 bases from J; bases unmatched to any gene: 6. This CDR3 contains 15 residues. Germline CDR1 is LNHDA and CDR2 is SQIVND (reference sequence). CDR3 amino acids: CASRRQGASNYGYTF. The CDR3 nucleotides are TGTGCCAGTAGGCGACAGGGGGCCTCGAACTATGGCTACACCTTC.

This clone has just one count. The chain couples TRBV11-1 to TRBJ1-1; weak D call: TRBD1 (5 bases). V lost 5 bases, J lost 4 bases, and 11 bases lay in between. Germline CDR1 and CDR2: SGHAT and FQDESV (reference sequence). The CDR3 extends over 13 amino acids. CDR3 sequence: CASSPRVATEAFF. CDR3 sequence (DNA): TGTGCCAGCAGCCCCAGGGTTGCCACTGAAGCTTTCTTT.

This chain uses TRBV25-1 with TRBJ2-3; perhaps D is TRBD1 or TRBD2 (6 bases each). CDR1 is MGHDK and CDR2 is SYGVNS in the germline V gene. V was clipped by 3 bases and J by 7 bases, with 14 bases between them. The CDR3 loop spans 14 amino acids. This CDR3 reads CASSEPRRGNTQYF. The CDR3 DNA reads TGTGCCAGCAGTGAGCCCCGGAGGGGGAATACGCAGTATTTT.

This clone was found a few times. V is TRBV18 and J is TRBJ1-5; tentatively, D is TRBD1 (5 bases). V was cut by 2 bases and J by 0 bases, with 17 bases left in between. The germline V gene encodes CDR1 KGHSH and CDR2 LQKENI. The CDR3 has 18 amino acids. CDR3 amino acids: CASSPFGSGTYSNQPQHF. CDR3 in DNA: TGTGCCAGCTCACCATTCGGGTCAGGGACTTATAGCAATCAGCCCCAGCATTTT.

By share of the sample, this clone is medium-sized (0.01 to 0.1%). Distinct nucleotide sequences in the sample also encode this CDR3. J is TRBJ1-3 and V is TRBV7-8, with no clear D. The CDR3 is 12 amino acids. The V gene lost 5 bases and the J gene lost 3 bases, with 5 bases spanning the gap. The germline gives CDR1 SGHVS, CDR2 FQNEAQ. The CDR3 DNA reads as TGTGCCAGCAGCCTGGGTGGAAACACCATATATTTT. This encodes CASSLGGNTIYF. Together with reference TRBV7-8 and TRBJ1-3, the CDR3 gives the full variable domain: GAGVSQSPRYKVAKRGQDVALRCDPISGHVSLFWYQQALGQGPEFLTYFQNEAQLDKSGLPSDRFFAERPEGSVSTLKIQRTQQEDSAVYLCASSLGGNTIYFGEGSWLTVV.

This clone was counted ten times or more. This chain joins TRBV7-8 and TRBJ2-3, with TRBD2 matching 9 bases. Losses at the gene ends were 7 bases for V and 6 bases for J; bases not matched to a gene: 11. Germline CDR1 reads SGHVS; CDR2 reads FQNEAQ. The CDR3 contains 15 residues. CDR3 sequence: CASTLTSGRDDTQYF. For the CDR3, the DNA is TGTGCCAGCACCCTGACTAGCGGCCGGGATGATACGCAGTATTTT.

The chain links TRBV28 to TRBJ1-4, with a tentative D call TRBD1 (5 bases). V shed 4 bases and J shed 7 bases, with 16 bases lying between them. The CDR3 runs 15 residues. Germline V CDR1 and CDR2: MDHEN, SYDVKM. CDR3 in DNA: TGTGCCAGCAGTTCCCCGGGGCGGGAGGGTGAAAAACTGTTTTTT. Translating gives CASSSPGREGEKLFF.

CDR3 bases: TGTGCCAGCAGCTCTCCCGGGACTCGGCAGTTCTTC. This encodes CASSSPGTRQFF. The chain employs TRBV7-3 and TRBJ2-1; TRBD2 might be the D (6 bases). CDR1 is SGHTA, CDR2 FQGTGA, per germline. The CDR3 totals 12 residues. V was shortened by 4 bases and J by 12 bases, with 13 bases between the two germline ends.

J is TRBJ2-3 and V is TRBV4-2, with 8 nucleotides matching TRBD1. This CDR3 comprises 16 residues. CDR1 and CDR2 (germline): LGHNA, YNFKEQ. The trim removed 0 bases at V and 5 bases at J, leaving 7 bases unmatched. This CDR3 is CASSQDGPDRGDTQYF. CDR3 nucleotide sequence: TGTGCCAGCAGCCAAGATGGCCCCGACAGGGGAGATACGCAGTATTTT.

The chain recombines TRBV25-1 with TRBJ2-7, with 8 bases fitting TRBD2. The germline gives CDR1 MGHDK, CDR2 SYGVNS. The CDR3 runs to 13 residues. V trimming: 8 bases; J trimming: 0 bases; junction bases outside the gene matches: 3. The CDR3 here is CASHSGGSYEQYF. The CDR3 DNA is TGTGCCAGCCACAGCGGGGGCTCCTACGAGCAGTACTTC.

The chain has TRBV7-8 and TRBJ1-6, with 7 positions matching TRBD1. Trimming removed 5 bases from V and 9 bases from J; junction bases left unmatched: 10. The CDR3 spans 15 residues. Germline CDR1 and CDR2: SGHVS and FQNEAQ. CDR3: CASSARGGGISPLHF. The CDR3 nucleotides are TGTGCCAGCAGCGCCCGAGGAGGGGGCATTTCACCCCTCCACTTT. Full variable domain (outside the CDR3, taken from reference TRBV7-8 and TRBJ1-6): GAGVSQSPRYKVAKRGQDVALRCDPISGHVSLFWYQQALGQGPEFLTYFQNEAQLDKSGLPSDRFFAERPEGSVSTLKIQRTQQEDSAVYLCASSARGGGISPLHFGNGTRLTVT.